This T cell receptor beta chain is drawn from a study of neurological immune-mediated disorders (dated by TCRdb to the late 2010s). About the full investigation: Peripheral blood TCR-beta repertoires from HTLV-I-associated myelopathy (HAM/TSP) patients, multiple sclerosis patients and healthy controls were compared by UMI-based sequencing. The approximately 100 TCR-beta libraries included longitudinal samples, technical triplicates and paired sorted CD4+ and CD8+ T-cell subsets alongside PBMC samples. The cohort comprised about 70 subjects: 15 or so HAM/TSP patients, 35 or so multiple sclerosis patients and around 20 healthy controls.

cDNA was synthesized by template-switch 5'RACE using a primer with a 10-nucleotide random unique molecular identifier that tagged each TCR transcript. Each sequencing run produced over 200 million TCR-beta sequences covering 15-18 subjects. The RNeasy kit was used for extraction of total RNA. Using the KAPA Real-time Library Amplification kit, TCR-beta VDJ regions were amplified with primers for the TCR constant region and the 5'RACE anchor. A first PCR added sample indexes and Illumina adaptors, after which a second PCR increased the library yield. After purification with Ampure beads, the TCR product of roughly 650 bp was size-selected on a 2% E-gel SizeSelection system. Before pooling, library quality was assessed on a Bioanalyzer, concentration was determined with Qubit, and library quantification was performed with the Kapa Library Quantification kit. An Illumina HiSeq 2500 was used to sequence the libraries paired-end at 2 x 150 bp. To increase sequence diversity, roughly 24-32% phiX was spiked into each library pool. The original methods were these. The quality-filtered reads were processed with the UMI-based MiGEC pipeline, whose error correction step removed more than 80% of the raw TCR sequences. IMGT germline references were used for alignment of VDJ genes, and clonotypes were defined by a unique CDR3 amino acid sequence together with V-J genes. Clonal expansion, Shannon diversity, and CDR3 relatedness (CalcPairwiseDistances, ClusterSamples) were evaluated with VDJtools, and phylogenetic trees were built with CLCbio workbench. Using coefficient-of-variation modelling across technical triplicates, the study counted a clone as expanded if it had at least 8 unique UMIs. The public reads were reanalyzed by TCRdb: fastp trimming at Q25, MiXCR alignment, in-frame beta chains only. For every CDR3 protein sequence, its rows merge into one entry that carries the most common genes and DNA. Here the V and J calls rest on TCRdb's processing, not on the authors' analysis. Within this sample are around 30,000 distinct CDR3 sequences, with roughly 4.4% of them counted one time only. The ten largest clones capture around 23% of the sample.

From the germline V gene (reference sequence), CDR1 is MNHNY and CDR2 is SVGAGI. Inclusive of the bounding cysteine and phenylalanine, the CDR3 is 12 residues long. Of all the DNA, just the CDR3 is kept, 36 bases in frame from base 1. Trimming at the junction amounts to 7 bases on V and 7 bases on J, and the germline ends lie 11 bases apart. What the research found in general, with its limitations: Across subjects, expanded clones never shared an identical CDR3 amino acid sequence, which suggests that the TCR-beta repertoires in every group were private. TCR clonal expansion was highest in HAM/TSP patients and lowest in MS patients, with MS patients falling below even healthy controls.

The healthy controls were volunteers from a blood bank in Maryland, USA. Libraries from unsorted PBMCs were made from 2 million PBMCs kept in RNAlater at -80 degrees C until RNA extraction. PBMCs were separated from peripheral blood using Ficoll-Hypaque density gradient centrifugation and then cryopreserved in liquid nitrogen. This clonotype has a count of ten or more. This clone's antigen is unknown. The sample holds no much larger clone one base away, and base qualities are not on file. The specimen sequenced was PBMCs. The receptor's source is a man aged 18 to 29 in good health. The receptor chain draws on TRBV6-6 and TRBJ1-5; the D gene is unclear. The CDR3 region has the sequence CASTVSQQPQHF. The bases read TGTGCCAGCACGGTCTCCCAGCAGCCCCAGCATTTT.